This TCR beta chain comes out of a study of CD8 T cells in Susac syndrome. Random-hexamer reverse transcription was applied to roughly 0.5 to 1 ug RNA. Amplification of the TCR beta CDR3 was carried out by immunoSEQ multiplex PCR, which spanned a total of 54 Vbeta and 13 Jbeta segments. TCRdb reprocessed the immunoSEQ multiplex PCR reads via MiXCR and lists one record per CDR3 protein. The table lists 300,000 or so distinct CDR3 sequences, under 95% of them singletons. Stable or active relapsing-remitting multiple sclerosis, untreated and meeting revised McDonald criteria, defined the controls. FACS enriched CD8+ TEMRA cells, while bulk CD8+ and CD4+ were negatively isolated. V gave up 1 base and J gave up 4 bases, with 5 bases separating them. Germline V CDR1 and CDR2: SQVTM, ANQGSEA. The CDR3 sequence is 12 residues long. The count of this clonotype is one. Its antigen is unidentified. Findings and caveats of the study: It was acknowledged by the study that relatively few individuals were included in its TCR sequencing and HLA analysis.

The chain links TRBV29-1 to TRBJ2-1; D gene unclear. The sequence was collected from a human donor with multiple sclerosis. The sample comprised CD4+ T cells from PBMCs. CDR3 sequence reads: CSVEGQYNEQFF. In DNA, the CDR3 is TGCAGCGTTGAAGGGCAGTACAATGAGCAGTTCTTC.